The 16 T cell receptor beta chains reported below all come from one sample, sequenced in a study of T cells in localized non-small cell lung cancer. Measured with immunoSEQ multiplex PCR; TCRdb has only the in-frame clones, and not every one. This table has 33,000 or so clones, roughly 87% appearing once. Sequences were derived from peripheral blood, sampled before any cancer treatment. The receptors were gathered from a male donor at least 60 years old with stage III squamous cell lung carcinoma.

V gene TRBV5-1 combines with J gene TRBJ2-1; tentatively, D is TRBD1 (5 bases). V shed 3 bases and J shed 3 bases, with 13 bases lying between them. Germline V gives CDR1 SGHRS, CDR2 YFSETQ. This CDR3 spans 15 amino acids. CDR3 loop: CASSSDTSDYNEQFF. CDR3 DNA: TGCGCCAGCAGCTCGGACACTTCTGACTACAATGAGCAGTTCTTC.

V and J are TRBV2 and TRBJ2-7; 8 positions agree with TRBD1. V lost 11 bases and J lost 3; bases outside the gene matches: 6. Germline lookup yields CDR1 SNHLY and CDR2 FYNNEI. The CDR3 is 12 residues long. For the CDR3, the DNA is TGTGCCTCCGGGACAGGCTTCTACGAGCAGTACTTC. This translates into CASGTGFYEQYF.

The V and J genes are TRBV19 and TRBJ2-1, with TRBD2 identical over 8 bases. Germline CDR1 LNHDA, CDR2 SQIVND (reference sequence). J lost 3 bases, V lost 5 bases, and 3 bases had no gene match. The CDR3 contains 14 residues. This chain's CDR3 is CASSPGLVYNEQFF. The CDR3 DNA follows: TGTGCCAGTAGTCCGGGACTAGTCTACAATGAGCAGTTCTTC.

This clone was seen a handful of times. The CDR3 region is CASSPPDSEKLFF. The CDR3 DNA reads TGCGCCAGCAGCCCTCCGGACAGTGAAAAACTGTTTTTT. The V and J genes are TRBV5-1 and TRBJ1-4, with D tentatively TRBD1 (6 bases). Trimming stripped 4 bases from V and 7 bases from J, with 11 bases between. The germline V gene has CDR1 SGHRS and CDR2 YFSETQ. The CDR3 spans 13 residues. Full variable domain (remainder filled in from reference TRBV5-1 and TRBJ1-4): KAGVTQTPRYLIKTRGQQVTLSCSPISGHRSVSWYQQTPGQGLQFLFEYFSETQRNKGNFPGRFSGRQFSNSRSEMNVSTLELGDSALYLCASSPPDSEKLFFGSGTQLSVL.

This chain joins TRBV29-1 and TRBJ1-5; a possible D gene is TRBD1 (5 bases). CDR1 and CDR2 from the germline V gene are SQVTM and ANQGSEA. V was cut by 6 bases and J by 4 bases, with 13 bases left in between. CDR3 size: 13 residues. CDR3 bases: TGCAGCGTGAAAGGGGCAGGGAATCAGCCCCAGCATTTT. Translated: CSVKGAGNQPQHF.

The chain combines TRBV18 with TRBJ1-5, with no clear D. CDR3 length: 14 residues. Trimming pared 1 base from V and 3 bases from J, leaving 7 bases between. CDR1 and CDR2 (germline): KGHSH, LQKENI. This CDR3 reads CASSPQANNQPQHF. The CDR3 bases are TGTGCCAGCTCACCACAGGCGAACAATCAGCCCCAGCATTTT. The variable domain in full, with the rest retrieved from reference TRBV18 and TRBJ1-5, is NAGVMQNPRHLVRRRGQEARLRCSPMKGHSHVYWYRQLPEEGLKFMVYLQKENIIDESGMPKERFSAEFPKEGPSILRIQQVVRGDSAAYFCASSPQANNQPQHFGDGTRLSIL.

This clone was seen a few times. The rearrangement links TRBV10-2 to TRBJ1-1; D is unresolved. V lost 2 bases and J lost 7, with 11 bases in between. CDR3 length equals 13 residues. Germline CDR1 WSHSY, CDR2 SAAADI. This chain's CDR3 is CASSENGRGEAFF. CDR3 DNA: TGCGCCAGCAGTGAGAATGGGCGCGGTGAAGCTTTCTTT.

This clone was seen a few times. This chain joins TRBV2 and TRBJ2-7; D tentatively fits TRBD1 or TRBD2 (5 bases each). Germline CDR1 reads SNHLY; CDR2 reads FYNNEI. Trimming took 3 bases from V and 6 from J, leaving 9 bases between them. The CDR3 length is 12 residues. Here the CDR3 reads CASSEGEFEQYF. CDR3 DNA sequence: TGTGCCAGCAGTGAGGGGGAATTCGAGCAGTACTTC.

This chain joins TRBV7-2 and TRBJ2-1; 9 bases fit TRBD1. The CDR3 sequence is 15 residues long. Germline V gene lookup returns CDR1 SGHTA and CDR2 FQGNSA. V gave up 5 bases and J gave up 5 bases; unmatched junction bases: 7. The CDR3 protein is CASSPRTGVHNEQFF. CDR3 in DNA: TGTGCCAGCAGCCCCCGGACAGGGGTCCACAATGAGCAGTTCTTC.

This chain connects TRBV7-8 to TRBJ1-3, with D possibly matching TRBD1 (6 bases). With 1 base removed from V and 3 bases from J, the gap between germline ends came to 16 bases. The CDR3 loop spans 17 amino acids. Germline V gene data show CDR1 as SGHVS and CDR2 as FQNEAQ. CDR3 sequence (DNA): TGTGCCAGCAGCTTAGGAATCGGTGGGGGCCGTGGAAACACCATATATTTT. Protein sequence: CASSLGIGGGRGNTIYF.

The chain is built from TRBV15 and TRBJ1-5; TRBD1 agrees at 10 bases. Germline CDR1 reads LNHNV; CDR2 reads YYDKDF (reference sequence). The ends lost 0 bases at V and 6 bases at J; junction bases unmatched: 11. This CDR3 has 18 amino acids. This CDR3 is CATSRDRWDRGGGQPQHF. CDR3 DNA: TGTGCCACCAGCAGAGATCGGTGGGACAGGGGCGGAGGTCAGCCCCAGCATTTT.

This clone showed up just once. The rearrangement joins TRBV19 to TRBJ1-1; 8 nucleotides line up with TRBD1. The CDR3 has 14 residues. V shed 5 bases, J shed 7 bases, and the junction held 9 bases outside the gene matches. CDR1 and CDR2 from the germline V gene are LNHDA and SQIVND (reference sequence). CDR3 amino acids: CASSFSDRVGEAFF. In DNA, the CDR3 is TGTGCCAGTAGTTTCTCGGACAGGGTGGGTGAAGCTTTCTTT.

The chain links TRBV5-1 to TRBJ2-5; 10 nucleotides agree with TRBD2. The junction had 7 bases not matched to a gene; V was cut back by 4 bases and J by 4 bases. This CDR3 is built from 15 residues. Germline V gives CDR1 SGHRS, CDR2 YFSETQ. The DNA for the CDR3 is TGCGCCAGCAGCGAGAGCGGGAGGGGGTCAGAGACCCAGTACTTC. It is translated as CASSESGRGSETQYF.

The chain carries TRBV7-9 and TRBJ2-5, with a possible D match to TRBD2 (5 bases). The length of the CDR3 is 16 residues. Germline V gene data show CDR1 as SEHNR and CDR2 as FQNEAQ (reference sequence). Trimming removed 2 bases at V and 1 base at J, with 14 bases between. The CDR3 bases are TGTGCCAGCAGCTTAATGTCTAGCATTGTCCAAGAGACCCAGTACTTC. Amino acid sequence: CASSLMSSIVQETQYF. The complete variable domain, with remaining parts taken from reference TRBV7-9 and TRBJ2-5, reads DTGVSQNPRHKITKRGQNVTFRCDPISEHNRLYWYRQTLGQGPEFLTYFQNEAQLEKSRLLSDRFSAERPKGSFSTLEIQRTEQGDSAMYLCASSLMSSIVQETQYFGPGTRLLVL.

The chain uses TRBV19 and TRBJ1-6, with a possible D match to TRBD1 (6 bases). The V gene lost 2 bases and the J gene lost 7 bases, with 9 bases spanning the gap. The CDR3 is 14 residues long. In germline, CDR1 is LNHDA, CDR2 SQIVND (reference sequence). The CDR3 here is CASSIRQGNSPLHF. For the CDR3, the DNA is TGTGCCAGTAGTATAAGGCAGGGGAATTCACCCCTCCACTTT.

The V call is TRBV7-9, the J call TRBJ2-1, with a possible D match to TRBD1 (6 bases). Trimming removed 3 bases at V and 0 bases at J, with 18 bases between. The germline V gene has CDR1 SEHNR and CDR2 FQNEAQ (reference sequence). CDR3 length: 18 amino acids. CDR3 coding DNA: TGTGCCAGCAGCTTCCACTTGGGACACCCTAACTCCTACAATGAGCAGTTCTTC. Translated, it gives CASSFHLGHPNSYNEQFF.